This T cell receptor beta chain came from a study of cytomegalovirus exposure and HLA in healthy donors. This CDR3 comprises 15 residues. Germline CDR1 is SGHRS and CDR2 is YFSETQ. The V gene end was trimmed by 2 bases and the J gene end by 2 bases; junction bases not matched to a gene: 3. Some clones are missing from TCRdb's copy, which holds only in-frame ones; the method was immunoSEQ multiplex PCR. The sample holds 200,000 to 250,000 clones; less than 90% are singletons and the top ten take approximately 12%. General observations from the study: One later analysis, an examination of the 120 validation repertoires, found that first-cohort TCR clusters tended to co-occur in them.

As regards this clone: Its matching antigen is unknown.

Input material: PBMCs. The TCR sequence derives from a man between 18 and 29 years old in good health and CMV-seropositive. This chain uses TRBV5-1 with TRBJ2-1, with TRBD2 identical over 8 bases. In DNA form, the CDR3 reads TGCGCCAGCAGCTTTAGCGGGAATACCTACAATGAGCAGTTCTTC. Translated: CASSFSGNTYNEQFF.